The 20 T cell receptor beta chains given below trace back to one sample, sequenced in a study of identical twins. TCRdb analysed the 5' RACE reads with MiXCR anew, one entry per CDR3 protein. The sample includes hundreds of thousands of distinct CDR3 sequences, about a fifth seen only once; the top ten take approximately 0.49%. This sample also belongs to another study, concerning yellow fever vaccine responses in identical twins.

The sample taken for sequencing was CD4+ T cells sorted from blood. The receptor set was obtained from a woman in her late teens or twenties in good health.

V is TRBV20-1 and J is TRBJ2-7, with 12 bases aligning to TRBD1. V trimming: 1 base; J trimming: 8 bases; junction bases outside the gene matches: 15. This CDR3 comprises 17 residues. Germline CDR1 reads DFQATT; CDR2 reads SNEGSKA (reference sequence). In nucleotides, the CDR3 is TGCAGTGCTAGAGGCGGGACAGGGGGCGGGAGCACCCTCCAGCAGTACTTC. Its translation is CSARGGTGGGSTLQQYF.

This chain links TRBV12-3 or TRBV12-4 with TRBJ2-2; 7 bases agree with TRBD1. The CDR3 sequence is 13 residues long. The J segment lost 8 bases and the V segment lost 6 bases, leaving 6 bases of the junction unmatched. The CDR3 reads CASSIDRAGELFF. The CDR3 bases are TGTGCCAGCAGCATTGACAGGGCGGGGGAGCTGTTTTTT.

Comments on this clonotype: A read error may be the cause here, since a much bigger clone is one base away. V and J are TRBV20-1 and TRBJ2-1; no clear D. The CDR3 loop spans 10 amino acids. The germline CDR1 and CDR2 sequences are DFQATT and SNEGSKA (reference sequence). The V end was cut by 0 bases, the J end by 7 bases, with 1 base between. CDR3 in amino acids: CSARENEQFF. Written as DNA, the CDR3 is TGCAGTGCTAGAGAGAATGAGCAGTTCTTC.

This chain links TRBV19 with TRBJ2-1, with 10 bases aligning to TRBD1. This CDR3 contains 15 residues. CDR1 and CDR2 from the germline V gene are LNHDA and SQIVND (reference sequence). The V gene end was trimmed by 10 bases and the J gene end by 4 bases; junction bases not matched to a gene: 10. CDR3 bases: TGTGCCACTCACCCGGACAGGGGGGGATACAATGAGCAGTTCTTC. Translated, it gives CATHPDRGGYNEQFF.

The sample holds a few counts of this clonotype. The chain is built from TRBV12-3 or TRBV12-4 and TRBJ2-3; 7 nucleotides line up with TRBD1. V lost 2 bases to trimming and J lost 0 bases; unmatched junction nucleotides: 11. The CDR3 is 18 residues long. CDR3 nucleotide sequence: TGTGCCAGCAGTTTAAGACAGGGAGCTAAAACTAGCACAGATACGCAGTATTTT. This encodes CASSLRQGAKTSTDTQYF.

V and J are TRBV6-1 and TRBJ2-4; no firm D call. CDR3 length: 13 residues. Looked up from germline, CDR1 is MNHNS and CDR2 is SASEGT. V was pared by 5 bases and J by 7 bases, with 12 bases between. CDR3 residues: CASSKPGVNIQYF. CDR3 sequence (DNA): TGTGCCAGCAGTAAGCCTGGTGTGAACATTCAGTACTTC.

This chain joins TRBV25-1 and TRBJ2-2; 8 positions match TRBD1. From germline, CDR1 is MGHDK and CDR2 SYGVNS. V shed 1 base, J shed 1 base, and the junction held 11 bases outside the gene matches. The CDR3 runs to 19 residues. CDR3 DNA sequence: TGTGCCAGCAGTGAATTAGGACTAACCGGGACAGGGAACACCGGGGAGCTGTTTTTT. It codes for CASSELGLTGTGNTGELFF.

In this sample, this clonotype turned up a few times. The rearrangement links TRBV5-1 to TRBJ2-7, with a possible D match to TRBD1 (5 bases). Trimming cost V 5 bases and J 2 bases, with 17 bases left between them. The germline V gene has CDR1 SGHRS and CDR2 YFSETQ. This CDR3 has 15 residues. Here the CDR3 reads CASRNRLSSPYEQYF. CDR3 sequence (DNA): TGCGCCAGCAGAAACAGGCTAAGCTCTCCCTACGAGCAGTACTTC.

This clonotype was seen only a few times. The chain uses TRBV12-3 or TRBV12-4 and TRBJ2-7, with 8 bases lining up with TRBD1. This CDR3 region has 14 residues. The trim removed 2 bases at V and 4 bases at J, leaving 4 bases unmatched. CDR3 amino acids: CASSLSGGGYEQYF. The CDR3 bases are TGTGCCAGCAGTTTATCAGGGGGCGGGTACGAGCAGTACTTC.

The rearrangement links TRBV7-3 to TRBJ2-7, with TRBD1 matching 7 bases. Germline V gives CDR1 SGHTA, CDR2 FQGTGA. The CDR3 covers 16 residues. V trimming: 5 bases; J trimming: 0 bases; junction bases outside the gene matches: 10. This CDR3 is CASSPGDRISSYEQYF. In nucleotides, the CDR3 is TGTGCCAGCAGCCCCGGGGACAGAATAAGCTCCTACGAGCAGTACTTC. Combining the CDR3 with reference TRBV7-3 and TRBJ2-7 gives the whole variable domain GAGVSQTPSNKVTEKGKYVELRCDPISGHTALYWYRQSLGQGPEFLIYFQGTGAADDSGLPNDRFFAVRPEGSVSTLKIQRTERGDSAVYLCASSPGDRISSYEQYFGPGTRLTVT.

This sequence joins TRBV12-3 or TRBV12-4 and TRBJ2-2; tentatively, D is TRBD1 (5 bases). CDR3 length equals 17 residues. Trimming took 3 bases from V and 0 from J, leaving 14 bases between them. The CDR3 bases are TGTGCCAGCAGTTTGGGTCGGACACCAACGAACACCGGGGAGCTGTTTTTT. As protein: CASSLGRTPTNTGELFF.

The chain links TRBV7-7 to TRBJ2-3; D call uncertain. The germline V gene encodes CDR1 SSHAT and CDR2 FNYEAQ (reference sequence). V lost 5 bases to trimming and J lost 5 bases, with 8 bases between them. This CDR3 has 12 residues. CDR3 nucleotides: TGTGCCAGCAGCAAATTGGAAGATACGCAGTATTTT. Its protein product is CASSKLEDTQYF.

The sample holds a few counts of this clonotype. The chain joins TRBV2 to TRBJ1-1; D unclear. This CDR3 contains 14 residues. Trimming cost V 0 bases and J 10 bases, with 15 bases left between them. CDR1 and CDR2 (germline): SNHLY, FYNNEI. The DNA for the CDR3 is TGTGCCAGCAGTGAAGCGTCAAGGAGACCAGCAGCTTTCTTT. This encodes CASSEASRRPAAFF.

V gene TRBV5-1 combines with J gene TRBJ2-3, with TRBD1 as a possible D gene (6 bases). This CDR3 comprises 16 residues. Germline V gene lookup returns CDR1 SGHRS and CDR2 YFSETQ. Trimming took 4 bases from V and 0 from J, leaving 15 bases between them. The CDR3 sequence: CASSTRQALSTDTQYF. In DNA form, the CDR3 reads TGCGCCAGCAGCACAAGACAGGCCCTAAGCACAGATACGCAGTATTTT.

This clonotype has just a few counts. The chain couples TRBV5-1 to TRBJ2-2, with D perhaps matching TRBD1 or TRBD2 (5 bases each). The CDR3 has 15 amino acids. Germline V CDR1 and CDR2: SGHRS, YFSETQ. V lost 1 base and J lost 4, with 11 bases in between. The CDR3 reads CASSLSGRSTGELFF. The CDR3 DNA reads TGCGCCAGCAGCTTGTCGGGACGCTCCACCGGGGAGCTGTTTTTT.

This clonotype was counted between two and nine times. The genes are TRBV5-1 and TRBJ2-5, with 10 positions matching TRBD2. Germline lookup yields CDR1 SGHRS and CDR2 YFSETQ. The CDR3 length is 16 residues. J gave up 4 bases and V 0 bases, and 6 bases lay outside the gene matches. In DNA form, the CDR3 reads TGCGCCAGCAGCTTGGGAGCTAGCGGGGGACGAGAGACCCAGTACTTC. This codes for CASSLGASGGRETQYF.

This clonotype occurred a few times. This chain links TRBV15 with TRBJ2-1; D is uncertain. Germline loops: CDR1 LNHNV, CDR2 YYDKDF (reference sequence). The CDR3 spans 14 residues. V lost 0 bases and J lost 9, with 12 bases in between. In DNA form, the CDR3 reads TGTGCCACCAGCAGAGATACCAGATTAGCTGAGCAGTTCTTC. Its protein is CATSRDTRLAEQFF.

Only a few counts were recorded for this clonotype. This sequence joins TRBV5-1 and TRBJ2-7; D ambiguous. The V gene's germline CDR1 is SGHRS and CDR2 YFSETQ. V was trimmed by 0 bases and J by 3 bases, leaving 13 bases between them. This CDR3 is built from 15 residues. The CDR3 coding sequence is TGCGCCAGCAGCTTGGAGGCACGCGAAAGCTACGAGCAGTACTTC. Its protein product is CASSLEARESYEQYF.

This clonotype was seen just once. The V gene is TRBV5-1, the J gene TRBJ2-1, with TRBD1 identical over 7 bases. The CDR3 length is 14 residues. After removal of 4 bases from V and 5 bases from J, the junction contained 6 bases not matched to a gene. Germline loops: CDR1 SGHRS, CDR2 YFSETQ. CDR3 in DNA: TGCGCCAGCAGCGGGGGACAGAACAACAATGAGCAGTTCTTC. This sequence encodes CASSGGQNNNEQFF.

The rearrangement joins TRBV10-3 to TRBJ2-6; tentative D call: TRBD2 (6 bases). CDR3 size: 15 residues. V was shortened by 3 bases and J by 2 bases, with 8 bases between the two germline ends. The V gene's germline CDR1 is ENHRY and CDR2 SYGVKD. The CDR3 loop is CAISDGGTGANVLTF. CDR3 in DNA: TGTGCCATCAGTGACGGGGGTACTGGGGCCAACGTCCTGACTTTC.